The sequence of this T cell receptor (beta chain) was determined in a study of blood T cell repertoires in COVID-19. Study at large: The United States, Italy and Spain were the sources of the acute and convalescent COVID-19 samples.

The CDR3 length is 15 residues. Germline CDR1 reads MDHEN; CDR2 reads SYDVKM. Trimming cost V 8 bases and J 5 bases, with 21 bases left between them. Measured with immunoSEQ multiplex PCR; TCRdb has only the in-frame clones, and not every one. The table has 130,000 to 150,000 clones, 80% to 90% seen once. This receptor was obtained from a human donor in a cohort sampled during active COVID-19. The J gene is TRBJ1-2, the V gene TRBV28; no reliable D call. The sample comprised peripheral blood. CDR3 in DNA: TGTGCCAGCCTAGCGGGAGCAGGTCCTTCTTATGGCTACACCTTC. This sequence encodes CASLAGAGPSYGYTF.